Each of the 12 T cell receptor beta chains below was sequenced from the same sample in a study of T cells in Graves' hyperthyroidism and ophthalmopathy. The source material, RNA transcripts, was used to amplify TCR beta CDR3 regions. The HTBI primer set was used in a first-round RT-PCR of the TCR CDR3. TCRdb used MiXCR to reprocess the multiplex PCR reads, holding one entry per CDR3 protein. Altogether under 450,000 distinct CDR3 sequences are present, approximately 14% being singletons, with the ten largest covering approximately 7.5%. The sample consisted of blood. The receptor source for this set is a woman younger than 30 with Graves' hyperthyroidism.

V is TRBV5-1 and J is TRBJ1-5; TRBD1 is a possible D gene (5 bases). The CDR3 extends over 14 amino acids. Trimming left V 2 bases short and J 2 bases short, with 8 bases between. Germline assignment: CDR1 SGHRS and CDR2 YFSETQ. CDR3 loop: CASSFGAGNQPQHF. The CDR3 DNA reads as TGCGCCAGCAGCTTCGGGGCAGGCAATCAGCCCCAGCATTTT.

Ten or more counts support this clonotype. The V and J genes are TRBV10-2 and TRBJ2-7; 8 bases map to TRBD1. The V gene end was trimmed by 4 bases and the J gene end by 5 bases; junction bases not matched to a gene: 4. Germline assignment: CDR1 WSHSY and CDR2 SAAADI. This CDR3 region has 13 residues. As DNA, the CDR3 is TGCGCCAGCAGTGGCAGGGGGCGCGACGAGCAGTACTTC. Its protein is CASSGRGRDEQYF.

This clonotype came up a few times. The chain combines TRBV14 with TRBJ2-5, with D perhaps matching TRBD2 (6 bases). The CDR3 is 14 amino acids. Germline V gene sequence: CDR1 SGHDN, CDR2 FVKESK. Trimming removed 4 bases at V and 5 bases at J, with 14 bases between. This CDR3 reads CASSLHGGMETQYF. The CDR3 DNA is TGTGCCAGCAGCCTACATGGGGGGATGGAGACCCAGTACTTC.

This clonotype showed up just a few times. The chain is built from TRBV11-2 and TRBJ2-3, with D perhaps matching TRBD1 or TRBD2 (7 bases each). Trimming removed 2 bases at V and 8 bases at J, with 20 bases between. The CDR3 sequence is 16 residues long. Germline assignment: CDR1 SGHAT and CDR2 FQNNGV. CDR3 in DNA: TGTGCCAGCAGCTTACGGCCAGGGGGGGAAGAGGCTACGCAGTATTTT. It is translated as CASSLRPGGEEATQYF.

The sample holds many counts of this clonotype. The CDR3 DNA sequence: TGTGCCAGCAGTCCCGGGACGGTGAATAATTCACCCCTCCACTTT. Translation gives CASSPGTVNNSPLHF. The chain recombines TRBV28 with TRBJ1-6; D is possibly TRBD1 (5 bases). The V end lost 5 bases, the J end lost 5 bases, and 13 bases lay between the germline ends. The CDR3 runs 15 residues. Germline assignment: CDR1 MDHEN and CDR2 SYDVKM. Together with reference TRBV28 and TRBJ1-6, the CDR3 gives the full variable domain: DVKVTQSSRYLVKRTGEKVFLECVQDMDHENMFWYRQDPGLGLRLIYFSYDVKMKEKGDIPEGYSVSREKKERFSLILESASTNQTSMYLCASSPGTVNNSPLHFGNGTRLTVT.

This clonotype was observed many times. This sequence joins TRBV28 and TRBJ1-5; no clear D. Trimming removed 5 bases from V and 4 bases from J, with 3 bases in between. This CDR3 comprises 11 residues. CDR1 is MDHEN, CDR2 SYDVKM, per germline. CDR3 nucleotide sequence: TGTGCCAGCAGTCTGAATCAGCCCCAGCATTTT. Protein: CASSLNQPQHF. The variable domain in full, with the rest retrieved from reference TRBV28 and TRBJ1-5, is DVKVTQSSRYLVKRTGEKVFLECVQDMDHENMFWYRQDPGLGLRLIYFSYDVKMKEKGDIPEGYSVSREKKERFSLILESASTNQTSMYLCASSLNQPQHFGDGTRLSIL.

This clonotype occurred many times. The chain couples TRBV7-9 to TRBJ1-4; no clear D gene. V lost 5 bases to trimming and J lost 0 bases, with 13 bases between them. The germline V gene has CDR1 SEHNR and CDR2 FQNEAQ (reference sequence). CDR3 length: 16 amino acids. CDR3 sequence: CASSLPAGATNEKLFF. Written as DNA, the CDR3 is TGTGCCAGCAGCCTACCAGCGGGAGCAACTAATGAAAAACTGTTTTTT.

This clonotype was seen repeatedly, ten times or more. As DNA, the CDR3 is TGCAGTGCTAGGCCGGGACACCTGACCGGGGAGCTGTTTTTT. Translated, it gives CSARPGHLTGELFF. This chain joins TRBV20-1 and TRBJ2-2, with a tentative D call TRBD1 (6 bases). The germline V gene has CDR1 DFQATT and CDR2 SNEGSKA (reference sequence). Trimming cost V 3 bases and J 5 bases, with 13 bases left between them. The CDR3 consists of 14 residues.

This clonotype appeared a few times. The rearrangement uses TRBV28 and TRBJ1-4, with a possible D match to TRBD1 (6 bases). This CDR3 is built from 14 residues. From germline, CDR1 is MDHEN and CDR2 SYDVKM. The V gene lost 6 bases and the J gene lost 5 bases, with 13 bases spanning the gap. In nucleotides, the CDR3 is TGTGCCAGCAGGTACAGGGAACTGAATGAAAAACTGTTTTTT. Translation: CASRYRELNEKLFF.

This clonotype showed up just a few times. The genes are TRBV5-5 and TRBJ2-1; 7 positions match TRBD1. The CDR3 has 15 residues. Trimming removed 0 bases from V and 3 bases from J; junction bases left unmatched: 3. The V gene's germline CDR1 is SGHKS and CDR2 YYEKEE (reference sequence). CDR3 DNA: TGTGCCAGCAGCTTGGCCGGGACAGACTACAATGAGCAGTTCTTC. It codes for CASSLAGTDYNEQFF. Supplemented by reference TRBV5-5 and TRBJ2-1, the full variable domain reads DAGVTQSPTHLIKTRGQQVTLRCSPISGHKSVSWYQQVLGQGPQFIFQYYEKEERGRGNFPDRFSARQFPNYSSELNVNALLLGDSALYLCASSLAGTDYNEQFFGPGTRLTVL.

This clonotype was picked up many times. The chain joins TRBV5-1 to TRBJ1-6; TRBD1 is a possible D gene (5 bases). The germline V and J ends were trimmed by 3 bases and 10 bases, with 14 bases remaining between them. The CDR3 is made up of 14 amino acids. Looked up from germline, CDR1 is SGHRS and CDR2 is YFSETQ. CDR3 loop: CASSWGVGNSPLHF. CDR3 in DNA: TGCGCCAGCAGCTGGGGGGTCGGCAACTCACCCCTCCACTTT.

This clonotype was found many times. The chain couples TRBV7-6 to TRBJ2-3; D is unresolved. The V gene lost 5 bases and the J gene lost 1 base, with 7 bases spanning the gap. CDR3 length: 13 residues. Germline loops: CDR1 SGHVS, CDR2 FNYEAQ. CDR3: CASSTQGTDTQYF. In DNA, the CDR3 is TGTGCCAGCAGCACCCAGGGCACAGATACGCAGTATTTT.